The 5 T cell receptor beta chains listed next were all sequenced from one sample in a study of CD8 T cell repertoires and HIV-1 epitope variants. Their target antigens are unknown. Data came from immunoSEQ multiplex PCR; TCRdb stores just in-frame clones and leaves some out. The sample includes several thousand clones, around 70% of them seen just once. Sequences were obtained from cultured CD8+ T cells derived from PBMCs. The receptors shown here come from a male donor with HIV.

The chain employs TRBV28 and TRBJ2-4; D may correspond to TRBD1 or TRBD2 (5 bases each). The CDR3 is 14 amino acids. The V gene lost 2 bases and the J gene lost 11 bases, with 16 bases spanning the gap. The germline CDR1 and CDR2 sequences are MDHEN and SYDVKM. CDR3 loop: CASSLNPGSTFQYF. DNA for the CDR3: TGTGCCAGCAGTTTAAACCCAGGGAGTACTTTTCAGTACTTC. The whole variable domain, remainder taken from reference TRBV28 and TRBJ2-4, is DVKVTQSSRYLVKRTGEKVFLECVQDMDHENMFWYRQDPGLGLRLIYFSYDVKMKEKGDIPEGYSVSREKKERFSLILESASTNQTSMYLCASSLNPGSTFQYFGAGTRLSVL.

The chain combines TRBV7-9 with TRBJ2-1; D remains unclear. Germline CDR1 and CDR2: SEHNR and FQNEAQ (reference sequence). V lost 5 bases to trimming and J lost 10 bases, with 15 bases between them. This CDR3 contains 13 residues. This CDR3 is CASSPELTGEQFF. CDR3 in DNA: TGTGCCAGCAGCCCCGAACTAACGGGCGAGCAGTTCTTC.

This chain connects TRBV5-4 to TRBJ2-2; 9 bases match TRBD1. From germline, CDR1 is SGHNT and CDR2 YYREEE (reference sequence). The V segment lost 1 base and the J segment 3 bases; nucleotides outside the gene matches: 1. This CDR3 has 15 amino acids. DNA for the CDR3: TGTGCCAGCAGCTTGAGGACAGGGGACACCGGGGAGCTGTTTTTT. Translation: CASSLRTGDTGELFF.

The genes are TRBV5-1 and TRBJ2-1; 9 positions agree with TRBD1. Germline values: CDR1 SGHRS, CDR2 YFSETQ. The V and J ends lost 0 bases and 8 bases, in that order; junction bases with no gene match: 9. The CDR3 spans 16 residues. The CDR3 DNA follows: TGCGCCAGCAGCTTGGGGCCGGGACAGGGTGTCTATGAGCAGTTCTTC. Protein product: CASSLGPGQGVYEQFF.

This chain joins TRBV5-8 and TRBJ1-3, with unresolved D. This CDR3 is built from 13 residues. Germline loops: CDR1 SGHTS, CDR2 YDEGEE. CDR3 nucleotide sequence: TGTGGAGGGCGGCTGCCGGGAAGGAACACCATATATTTT. Translating it yields CGGRLPGRNTIYF.